This paragraph covers one TCR beta chain sequence. Its antigen target is currently unknown. No qualities accompany the bases; no much larger clone lies one base away. The data were taken from a study of OX40 agonist ivuxolimab in advanced cancers. Background for the entire study: The costimulatory receptor OX40 (CD134) was targeted by ivuxolimab, a fully human IgG2 agonistic monoclonal antibody. Intravenous ivuxolimab was administered to patients every 2 weeks at six dose levels: 0.01, 0.1, 0.3, 1.5, 3 and 10 mg/kg. Of the roughly 52 dose-escalation patients, hepatocellular carcinoma was present in some 19, melanoma in approximately 15, renal cell carcinoma in 9 and head and neck cancer in 9. The dose-escalation cohort was around 83% male with a mean age of about 65 years, ranging from roughly 23 to 85. Patients were allowed to have had prior anti-PD-1, anti-PD-L1 or anti-CTLA-4 therapy, and around 40% of the dose-escalation patients had previously received checkpoint inhibitors. Three dose-escalation patients achieved partial responses, one with hepatocellular carcinoma and two with cutaneous melanoma. The purpose of peripheral TCRbeta sequencing was to test whether ivuxolimab changed TCR sequence diversity and led to clonal T-cell expansion. The paper reports the monotherapy dose-escalation portion (N of about 50 patients) of the phase I ivuxolimab trial. Points the paper makes about the study in general: At doses from 0.1 to 3.0 mg/kg, clonal expansion was seen in both CD4+ and CD8+ blood T cells between baseline and week 6. In partial responders in the 0.1-3.0 mg/kg groups, normalized peripheral clonal expansion was found to be among the lowest, especially among CD8+ T cells. Which antigens the clonally expanded peripheral T cells were specific for was not determined. After ivuxolimab, CD8+ T cells had more expanded clones than CD4+ T cells on average. Low levels of normalized T-cell clonal expansion were also seen in some patients who did not respond.

Genomic DNA was isolated from the sorted cells so that the TCRbeta CDR3 region could be sequenced. TCRbeta CDR3 regions were sequenced using the immunoSEQ Assay. TCRdb holds this immuneACCESS table with in-frame rearrangements only. Some clones are missing; in checked studies, unresolved V genes explain under half, and the rest has no known cause. This sample is represented by 70,000 to 85,000 clones; 65% to 90% of them were singletons. The leading ten clones occupy around 1.8% of the sample. Patients with a history of autoimmune disease or receiving systemic immunosuppression were excluded from the trial. Peripheral blood for TCR sequencing was collected from all dose cohorts at baseline, on cycle 4 day 1, and on cycle 7 day 1. The samples were drawn from a first-in-human, open-label, multicenter phase I dose-escalation trial of ivuxolimab. The trial enrolled adults with locally advanced or metastatic head and neck squamous cell, hepatocellular, melanoma or renal cell carcinoma. Before TCR sequencing, CD4+ T cells and CD8+ T cells were sorted from peripheral blood as separate populations.

The starting material was CD4+ or CD8+ T cells sorted from blood, obtained in a trial of the OX40 agonist ivuxolimab. This clonotype originated in an adult with an advanced solid tumor such as melanoma, head and neck, liver or kidney cancer.

This receptor carries the CDR3 CSVEEREFPDTIYF. The sequence in DNA is TGCAGCGTTGAAGAACGAGAGTTCCCGGACACCATATATTTT. The sequence is built from TRBV29-1 and TRBJ1-3; no confident D gene assignment can be made. The V and J ends are trimmed by 0 bases and 8 bases, leaving 14 bases between them. CDR1 SQVTM and CDR2 ANQGSEA are derived from the germline V gene. CDR3 length: 14 amino acids, cysteine to phenylalanine. The DNA shown is the 42-base CDR3, in frame from base 1.